These 30 T cell receptor beta chains originate from one sample sequenced in a study of shared clonotypes between healthy human individuals. This table comes from immunoSEQ multiplex PCR, and its TCRdb copy is limited to in-frame clones, with some not included. The sample lists about 2.2 million clones; about 92% were seen once. CD8 cells classed as naive were CD45RO-negative and positively selected for CCR7, excluding terminally differentiated effector memory CD45RA+ cells. Sequencing used naive CD8+ T cells from PBMCs. These receptors were obtained from a man between 18 and 35 years old in good health. Some clones in this sample may be carry-over from other donors' samples.

This clone appeared once. V and J are TRBV27 and TRBJ2-3, with 10 nucleotides matching TRBD1. Per the germline V gene, CDR1 is MNHEY and CDR2 is SMNVEV (reference sequence). CDR3 length: 15 residues. V was pared by 3 bases and J by 5 bases, with 5 bases of the junction left unmatched. CDR3 DNA sequence: TGTGCCAGCAGTTTTCTGGGGACAGGGGTAGATACGCAGTATTTT. Amino acid sequence: CASSFLGTGVDTQYF.

The rearrangement uses TRBV9 and TRBJ2-1; the match to TRBD2 covers 14 bases. Germline CDR1 reads SGDLS; CDR2 reads YYNGEE. CDR3 size: 18 residues. V shed 2 bases and J 2 bases; nucleotides not matched to a gene: 6. CDR3 protein: CASSVRLAGGRTYNEQFF. The CDR3 DNA is TGTGCCAGCAGCGTGCGACTAGCGGGGGGGAGGACCTACAATGAGCAGTTCTTC. Looking up the rest from reference TRBV9 and TRBJ2-1 gives the full variable domain: DSGVTQTPKHLITATGQRVTLRCSPRSGDLSVYWYQQSLDQGLQFLIQYYNGEERAKGNILERFSAQQFPDLHSELNLSSLELGDSALYFCASSVRLAGGRTYNEQFFGPGTRLTVL.

The rearrangement uses TRBV10-3 and TRBJ2-2; 7 bases map to TRBD1. Germline V CDR1 and CDR2: ENHRY, SYGVKD. V shed 2 bases and J 4 bases; nucleotides not matched to a gene: 4. There are 15 residues in the CDR3. The CDR3 region is CAISEVTGPTGELFF. The CDR3 DNA reads TGTGCCATCAGTGAGGTGACAGGGCCCACCGGGGAGCTGTTTTTT.

Of note for this clone: Other DNA sequences in the same sample also yield this CDR3. V and J are TRBV9 and TRBJ1-1, with D tentatively TRBD1 (5 bases). This CDR3 has 14 amino acids. CDR1 is SGDLS and CDR2 is YYNGEE in the germline V gene. Trimming shortened V by 2 bases and J by 0 bases, and 8 bases separated the two germline ends. As DNA, the CDR3 is TGTGCCAGCAGCGTGCGGGGGGTGAACACTGAAGCTTTCTTT. The encoded protein is CASSVRGVNTEAFF.

The chain recombines TRBV28 with TRBJ1-5, with unresolved D. There are 15 residues in the CDR3. V was cut by 5 bases and J by 2 bases, with 13 bases left in between. Per the germline V gene, CDR1 is MDHEN and CDR2 is SYDVKM. The CDR3 region is CASSPDGGGNQPQHF. The CDR3 DNA reads TGTGCCAGCAGTCCTGACGGAGGAGGCAATCAGCCCCAGCATTTT.

V and J are TRBV10-3 and TRBJ2-1; D gene unclear. The CDR3 runs 13 residues. CDR1 and CDR2 (germline): ENHRY, SYGVKD. V was cut by 3 bases and J by 8 bases, with 11 bases left in between. CDR3 nucleotides: TGTGCCATCAGTGATACCGACTGGGATGAGCAGTTCTTC. Translated, it gives CAISDTDWDEQFF.

The CDR3 bases are TGTGCCAGCAGCTCCCCCAGGTTCTCCTACGAGCAGTACTTC. Translating gives CASSSPRFSYEQYF. The V gene is TRBV7-9, the J gene TRBJ2-7, with unresolved D. CDR1 is SEHNR, CDR2 FQNEAQ, per germline (reference sequence). The CDR3 is 14 amino acids. The V end lost 4 bases, the J end lost 0 bases, and 10 bases lay between the germline ends.

The gene calls are TRBV6-1 and TRBJ1-1; 8 bases match TRBD1. Trimming at V came to 7 bases and at J to 4 bases, leaving 11 bases not matched to a gene. CDR1 MNHNS and CDR2 SASEGT come from the germline V gene. The CDR3 is 15 amino acids. The CDR3, as DNA: TGTGCCAGCACCCACCTCGGACAGGGTGGCACTGAAGCTTTCTTT. Amino acid sequence: CASTHLGQGGTEAFF.

The chain's CDR3 is CASSLAGSGTGELFF. For the CDR3, the DNA is TGTGCCAGCAGCTTAGCAGGGTCGGGCACCGGGGAGCTGTTTTTT. This chain connects TRBV13 to TRBJ2-2; a weak D match, TRBD1 (5 bases). V was clipped by 1 base and J by 4 bases, with 10 bases between them. CDR1 is PRHDT and CDR2 is FYEKMQ in the germline V gene (reference sequence). The CDR3 spans 15 residues.

V gene TRBV28 combines with J gene TRBJ2-7; D perhaps matches TRBD2 (5 bases). Per germline, CDR1 MDHEN and CDR2 SYDVKM. V was trimmed by 4 bases and J by 2 bases, leaving 21 bases between them. The CDR3 length is 17 residues. The CDR3 nucleotides read TGTGCCAGCAGTTCCCAACTAGAGGGAAAGAACGCCTACGAGCAGTACTTC. Amino acid sequence: CASSSQLEGKNAYEQYF.

The J gene is TRBJ1-1, the V gene TRBV7-2; 7 nucleotides line up with TRBD1. The CDR3 consists of 14 residues. With 6 bases clipped from V and 5 bases from J, the junction kept 9 bases outside the gene matches. Germline V lookup: CDR1 SGHTA, CDR2 FQGNSA. DNA for the CDR3: TGTGCCAGCAGGGGTCGACAGGGACAGACTGAAGCTTTCTTT. Protein product: CASRGRQGQTEAFF.

The V call is TRBV15, the J call TRBJ2-7, with D hard to call. The CDR3 has 11 amino acids. Trimming removed 8 bases at V and 4 bases at J, with 9 bases between. CDR1 is LNHNV, CDR2 YYDKDF, per germline (reference sequence). The CDR3 protein is CATPVNYEQYF. The DNA for the CDR3 is TGTGCCACCCCCGTGAATTACGAGCAGTACTTC. Full variable domain (outside the CDR3, taken from reference TRBV15 and TRBJ2-7): DAMVIQNPRYQVTQFGKPVTLSCSQTLNHNVMYWYQQKSSQAPKLLFHYYDKDFNNEADTPDNFQSRRPNTSFCFLDIRSPGLGDTAMYLCATPVNYEQYFGPGTRLTVT.

V usage is TRBV7-9 and J usage is TRBJ1-3; D not resolved. The CDR3 length is 12 residues. V dropped 10 bases and J dropped 5 bases, with 12 bases sitting between them. Germline V gene sequence: CDR1 SEHNR, CDR2 FQNEAQ (reference sequence). CDR3 amino acids: CATSNGRNTIYF. The DNA for the CDR3 is TGTGCCACCTCAAATGGCCGAAACACCATATATTTT.

CDR3 nucleotides: TGCAGCGGGGGGACAGGGGGCGCGAGTGGCTACACCTTC. Amino acid sequence: CSGGTGGASGYTF. This rearrangement joins TRBV29-1 to TRBJ1-2; 12 bases are shared with TRBD1. The V segment lost 7 bases and the J segment 7 bases; nucleotides outside the gene matches: 7. The CDR3 extends over 13 amino acids. Looked up from germline, CDR1 is SQVTM and CDR2 is ANQGSEA.

This clone was seen a single time. This chain uses TRBV7-9 with TRBJ2-7, with TRBD2 as a possible D gene (6 bases). The CDR3 spans 16 residues. Germline CDR1 reads SEHNR; CDR2 reads FQNEAQ (reference sequence). Trimming took 4 bases from V and 1 from J, leaving 17 bases between them. The CDR3 DNA is TGTGCCAGCAGCTCCATCTTGGGACTCCATTCCTACGAGCAGTACTTC. Translation: CASSSILGLHSYEQYF.

The rearrangement links TRBV25-1 to TRBJ1-1; 7 positions match TRBD1. V dropped 5 bases and J dropped 0; count of bases not matched to a gene: 6. The CDR3 length is 15 residues. Germline CDR1 is MGHDK and CDR2 is SYGVNS. The CDR3 loop is CASSSYRGMNTEAFF. CDR3 coding DNA: TGTGCCAGCAGTTCCTACAGGGGAATGAACACTGAAGCTTTCTTT.

The chain is built from TRBV12-1 and TRBJ2-2; TRBD2 was called by the table and not checked on the DNA. TRBV12-1 is a documented pseudogene. This CDR3 has 18 residues. The CDR3 here is CASTFDPTGTSSPGELFF. The CDR3 region has the DNA TGTGCCAGCACCTTTGACCCCACCGGGACTAGCAGCCCCGGGGAGCTGTTTTTT.

The V and J genes are TRBV27 and TRBJ2-1; 7 bases are shared with TRBD1. With V trimmed by 4 bases and J by 6 bases, 6 bases remained unmatched. CDR1 and CDR2 (germline): MNHEY, SMNVEV (reference sequence). The CDR3 loop spans 14 amino acids. The CDR3 DNA reads as TGTGCCAGCAGTTGGAATCCAGGGGGCAATGAGCAGTTCTTC. This translates into CASSWNPGGNEQFF.

In regard to this clone: Other nucleotide sequences in the sample specify the same CDR3. This chain joins TRBV28 and TRBJ2-1; D is unclear. The CDR3 consists of 15 residues. In germline, CDR1 is MDHEN, CDR2 SYDVKM. V was clipped by 1 base and J by 0 bases, with 7 bases between them. The CDR3 spells CASSLLVSSYNEQFF. Written as DNA, the CDR3 is TGTGCCAGCAGTTTATTGGTTAGCTCCTACAATGAGCAGTTCTTC.

The CDR3 DNA sequence: TGTGCCAGCAGTTTATCCCCCGGGACAGGGCATCCCCATGAGCAGTTCTTC. It is translated as CASSLSPGTGHPHEQFF. The V call is TRBV28, the J call TRBJ2-1, with 9 bases lining up with TRBD1. The CDR3 extends over 17 amino acids. J lost 8 bases, V lost 1 base, and 12 bases had no gene match. Per the germline V gene, CDR1 is MDHEN and CDR2 is SYDVKM. Full variable domain (remainder filled in from reference TRBV28 and TRBJ2-1): DVKVTQSSRYLVKRTGEKVFLECVQDMDHENMFWYRQDPGLGLRLIYFSYDVKMKEKGDIPEGYSVSREKKERFSLILESASTNQTSMYLCASSLSPGTGHPHEQFFGPGTRLTVL.

This clone was recorded once. CDR3 amino acids: CASSEVFEPSTDTQYF. For the CDR3, the DNA is TGTGCCAGCAGTGAAGTTTTCGAACCTAGCACAGATACGCAGTATTTT. The chain combines TRBV6-1 with TRBJ2-3, with D unresolved. The CDR3 loop spans 16 amino acids. The germline gives CDR1 MNHNS, CDR2 SASEGT. V lost 1 base and J 0 bases, leaving 11 bases between the germline ends.

In this sample, this clone turned up once. The chain is built from TRBV11-3 and TRBJ2-3, with D unresolved. This CDR3 spans 13 amino acids. The V gene's germline CDR1 is SGHNT and CDR2 YENEEA. The V end was cut by 5 bases, the J end by 2 bases, with 8 bases between. The CDR3, as DNA: TGTGCCAGCAGCGAGAGTGACACAGATACGCAGTATTTT. This encodes CASSESDTDTQYF.

V usage is TRBV7-6 and J usage is TRBJ2-3; TRBD2 matches 8 bases. Germline trimming cut 0 bases from V and 6 bases from J; bases unmatched to any gene: 8. Germline CDR1 SGHVS, CDR2 FNYEAQ. The CDR3 loop spans 16 amino acids. In DNA form, the CDR3 reads TGTGCCAGCAGCTTAGCGTTGGCGGGAGGAGGCGATACGCAGTATTTT. It codes for CASSLALAGGGDTQYF.

V and J are TRBV27 and TRBJ2-5; 9 nucleotides agree with TRBD2. The CDR3 has 16 residues. Germline V gene sequence: CDR1 MNHEY, CDR2 SMNVEV (reference sequence). V trimming: 6 bases; J trimming: 4 bases; junction bases outside the gene matches: 12. The CDR3 coding sequence is TGTGCCAGCAGACTCCGACTAGCGGTTCCTCCAGAGACCCAGTACTTC. It encodes CASRLRLAVPPETQYF.

The chain is built from TRBV28 and TRBJ2-3; D remains unclear. Per the germline V gene, CDR1 is MDHEN and CDR2 is SYDVKM. The CDR3 extends over 13 amino acids. V was clipped by 1 base and J by 2 bases, with 4 bases between them. The DNA for the CDR3 is TGTGCCAGCAGTTTATCCGCCACAGATACGCAGTATTTT. Amino acid sequence: CASSLSATDTQYF.

The table lists this clone with a count of one. The chain combines TRBV27 with TRBJ1-1, with 7 positions matching TRBD1. The J segment lost 3 bases and the V segment lost 6 bases, leaving 4 bases of the junction unmatched. Germline lookup yields CDR1 MNHEY and CDR2 SMNVEV (reference sequence). The CDR3 totals 13 residues. Here the CDR3 reads CASRPTGDTEAFF. In DNA, the CDR3 is TGTGCCAGCAGACCAACAGGGGACACTGAAGCTTTCTTT.

The rearrangement links TRBV29-1 to TRBJ2-1; 13 bases agree with TRBD2. The germline CDR1 and CDR2 sequences are SQVTM and ANQGSEA. Trimming at V came to 4 bases and at J to 2 bases, leaving 11 bases not matched to a gene. The CDR3 consists of 18 residues. DNA for the CDR3: TGCAGCGTTGTCAAACTAGCGGGAGGGCCTAAGGCCTACAATGAGCAGTTCTTC. This encodes CSVVKLAGGPKAYNEQFF.

The chain links TRBV19 to TRBJ2-1; D is perhaps TRBD1 (6 bases). Looked up from germline, CDR1 is LNHDA and CDR2 is SQIVND (reference sequence). The length of the CDR3 is 17 residues. Trimming removed 0 bases at V and 8 bases at J, with 20 bases between. The CDR3 DNA follows: TGTGCCAGTAGTATAGATCCAGCAGGCAGGGGCAGGGATGAGCAGTTCTTC. This gives the protein CASSIDPAGRGRDEQFF.

This chain connects TRBV5-4 to TRBJ2-1, with 7 bases aligning to TRBD1. This CDR3 comprises 13 residues. The germline CDR1 and CDR2 sequences are SGHNT and YYREEE (reference sequence). V lost 7 bases, J lost 8 bases, and 9 bases stayed unmatched. CDR3 nucleotide sequence: TGTGCCAGCTCGGGACAGACCTGGCATGAGCAGTTCTTC. Translated, it gives CASSGQTWHEQFF.

The V and J genes are TRBV7-2 and TRBJ2-1, with TRBD2 identical over 8 bases. Germline loops: CDR1 SGHTA, CDR2 FQGNSA. Unmatched junction bases numbered 12, after V lost 4 bases and J lost 4 bases. This CDR3 spans 17 amino acids. The CDR3 bases are TGTGCCAGCAGCTCACCCGCCGAACTAGCGGCATACAATGAGCAGTTCTTC. Its protein product is CASSSPAELAAYNEQFF.